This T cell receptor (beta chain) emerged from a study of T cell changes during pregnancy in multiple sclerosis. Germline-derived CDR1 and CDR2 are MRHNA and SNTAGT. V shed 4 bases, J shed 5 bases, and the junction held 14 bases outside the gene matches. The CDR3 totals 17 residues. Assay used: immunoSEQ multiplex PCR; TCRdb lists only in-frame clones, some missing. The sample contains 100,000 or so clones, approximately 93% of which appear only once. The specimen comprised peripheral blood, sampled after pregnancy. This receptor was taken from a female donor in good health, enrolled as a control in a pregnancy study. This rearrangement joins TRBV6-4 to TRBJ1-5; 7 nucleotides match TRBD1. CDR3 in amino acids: CASSGISRDRTYQPQHF. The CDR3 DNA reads TGTGCCAGCAGTGGTATTAGTCGGGACAGAACTTATCAGCCCCAGCATTTT.